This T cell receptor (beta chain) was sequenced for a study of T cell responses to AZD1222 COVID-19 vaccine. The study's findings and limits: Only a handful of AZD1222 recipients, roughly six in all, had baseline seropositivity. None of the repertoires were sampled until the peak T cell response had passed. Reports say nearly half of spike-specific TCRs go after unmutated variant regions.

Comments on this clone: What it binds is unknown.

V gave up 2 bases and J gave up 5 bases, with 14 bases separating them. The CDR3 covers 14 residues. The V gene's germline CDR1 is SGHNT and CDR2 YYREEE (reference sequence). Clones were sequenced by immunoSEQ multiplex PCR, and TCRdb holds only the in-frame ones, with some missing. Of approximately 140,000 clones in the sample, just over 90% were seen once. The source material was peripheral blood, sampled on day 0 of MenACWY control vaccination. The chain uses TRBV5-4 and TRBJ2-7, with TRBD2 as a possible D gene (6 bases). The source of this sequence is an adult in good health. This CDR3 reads CASSFREAGNEQYF. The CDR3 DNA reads TGTGCCAGCAGCTTTAGAGAGGCGGGGAACGAGCAGTACTTC.